Shown below are 7 T cell receptor beta chains from a single sample sequenced in a study of T cells in Graves' hyperthyroidism and ophthalmopathy. RNA transcripts provided the source from which TCR beta CDR3 regions were amplified. A set of HTBI primers served as the primers for a first-round RT-PCR of the TCR CDR3. TCRdb re-called the multiplex PCR reads through MiXCR, storing one row per CDR3 protein. The sample gives 300,000 to 450,000 distinct CDR3 sequences, less than 20% of which show up once; about 14% is in the top ten. The sequencing input was blood. Every receptor here comes from a woman between 40 and 50 years old with Graves' ophthalmopathy.

Ten or more counts support this clonotype. The chain is built from TRBV6-2 or TRBV6-3 and TRBJ2-7; 9 positions match TRBD2. The germline CDR1 and CDR2 sequences are MNHEY and SVGEGT. CDR3 size: 15 residues. The V gene end was trimmed by 7 bases and the J gene end by 0 bases; junction bases not matched to a gene: 7. CDR3 in DNA: TGTGCCAGCACCCCTAGCGGGATCGGCTCCTACGAGCAGTACTTC. Amino acids: CASTPSGIGSYEQYF.

This clonotype was observed at least ten times. CDR3 residues: CASSLVQEGTEAFF. In nucleotides, the CDR3 is TGCGCCAGCAGCTTGGTGCAGGAGGGCACTGAAGCTTTCTTT. The rearrangement links TRBV5-1 to TRBJ1-1, with D unclear. CDR3 length equals 14 residues. Trimming removed 0 bases at V and 4 bases at J, with 10 bases between. From germline, CDR1 is SGHRS and CDR2 YFSETQ.

This clonotype was observed a few times. It may be a read error: a sequence one base away is much more abundant. The chain recombines TRBV5-1 with TRBJ2-7, with D perhaps TRBD1 or TRBD2 (5 bases each). V lost 4 bases, J lost 7 bases, and 18 bases lay in between. CDR1 is SGHRS and CDR2 is YFSETQ in the germline V gene. This CDR3 has 14 residues. CDR3 sequence (DNA): TGCGCCAGCAGCGTCCGGGACGGGGCAGGAGAGCAGTACTTC. It specifies CASSVRDGAGEQYF.

This clonotype was observed many times. V and J are TRBV28 and TRBJ2-5; possibly TRBD2 for D (6 bases). Germline-derived CDR1 and CDR2 are MDHEN and SYDVKM. CDR3 size: 15 residues. V lost 0 bases, J lost 5 bases, and 13 bases lay in between. As DNA, the CDR3 is TGTGCCAGCAGTTTATGGGGGGGATCGGCGGAGACCCAGTACTTC. Protein product: CASSLWGGSAETQYF.

This clonotype was seen a handful of times. J is TRBJ1-2 and V is TRBV4-1; D unresolved. CDR1 MGHRA and CDR2 YSYEKL come from the germline V gene. The CDR3 runs 15 residues. V lost 3 bases to trimming and J lost 8 bases, with 19 bases between them. CDR3 coding DNA: TGCGCCAGCAGCCAGGAGCACCGGGAGACCGCGGGCTACACCTTC. Amino acid sequence: CASSQEHRETAGYTF.

The table lists this clonotype with many counts. The rearrangement joins TRBV30 to TRBJ1-1; 7 bases match TRBD1. CDR1 is GTSNPN and CDR2 is SVGIG in the germline V gene (reference sequence). V was pared by 7 bases and J by 2 bases, with 7 bases of the junction left unmatched. This CDR3 spans 13 amino acids. The CDR3 is CAYRQGVNTEAFF. CDR3 coding DNA: TGTGCCTACAGACAGGGAGTAAACACTGAAGCTTTCTTT. The full variable domain, rest sourced from reference TRBV30 and TRBJ1-1, is SQTIHQWPATLVQPVGSPLSLECTVEGTSNPNLYWYRQAAGRGLQLLFYSVGIGQISSEVPQNLSASRPQDRQFILSSKKLLLSDSGFYLCAYRQGVNTEAFFGQGTRLTVV.

The chain couples TRBV9 to TRBJ2-2; D unresolved. Trimming cost V 0 bases and J 7 bases, with 13 bases left between them. Germline V gene lookup returns CDR1 SGDLS and CDR2 YYNGEE. This CDR3 has 15 residues. The CDR3 DNA sequence: TGTGCCAGCAGCGTAGGGGGTAGCACCATCGGGGAGCTGTTTTTT. It encodes CASSVGGSTIGELFF.